This entry describes one T cell receptor beta chain. Antigen unknown. These data belong to a study of T-cell reconstitution after alpha-beta-depleted transplantation in children. Unique molecular identifiers were incorporated when the TCRbeta library was constructed. One entry per CDR3 protein results from TCRdb running MiXCR on the PCR reads. This sample has under 450,000 distinct CDR3 sequences, with around 15% found just once. Study findings and constraints: At one year after transplant, newly produced T cells mostly accounted for T-cell counts and diversity.

The sequence came from a boy younger than two who had a stem cell transplant for Wiskott-Aldrich syndrome, so the T cells may come from the graft donor. Material: PBMCs, mostly from graft donor cells, obtained 360 days after TCRalphabeta/CD19-depleted stem cell transplant.

CDR3 in amino acids: CASTSRGYIAEETQYF. DNA for the CDR3: TGTGCCAGCACCTCAAGGGGGTATATAGCAGAGGAGACCCAGTACTTC. The V and J genes are TRBV6-1 and TRBJ2-5; maybe TRBD1 (6 bases). The V gene's germline CDR1 is MNHNS and CDR2 SASEGT. Trimming took 7 bases from V and 5 from J, leaving 23 bases between them. CDR3 size: 16 residues.